A single sample is the source of the 4 T cell receptor beta chains below, sequenced in a study of cytomegalovirus exposure and HLA in healthy donors. Both 60 Vbeta primers and 13 Jbeta primers went into the PCR. This table comes from immunoSEQ multiplex PCR, and its TCRdb copy is limited to in-frame clones, with some not included. This sample has under 300,000 clones, with about 81% found just once. Specimen: PBMCs. These receptors were collected from a woman in her sixties or seventies in good health and CMV-seropositive.

The chain recombines TRBV2 with TRBJ1-1; 7 nucleotides agree with TRBD1. The germline V gene has CDR1 SNHLY and CDR2 FYNNEI. This CDR3 is built from 13 residues. V lost 7 bases, J lost 5 bases, and 7 bases stayed unmatched. CDR3 sequence reads: CASILTGSTEAFF. CDR3 sequence (DNA): TGTGCCAGCATCCTGACAGGGTCGACTGAAGCTTTCTTT.

The rearrangement uses TRBV12-5 and TRBJ1-4; TRBD1 matches at 12 bases. This CDR3 contains 19 residues. The J segment lost 4 bases and the V segment lost 0 bases, leaving 9 bases of the junction unmatched. Germline CDR1 reads LGHNT; CDR2 reads FRNRAP. CDR3 amino acids: CASGLVLGTGGRGNEKLFF. The CDR3 region has the DNA TGTGCTAGTGGTTTGGTACTAGGGACAGGGGGCCGAGGTAATGAAAAACTGTTTTTT.

This clone was seen a single time. The chain has TRBV28 and TRBJ1-2, with D unclear. The CDR3 extends over 16 amino acids. With 6 bases removed from V and 4 bases from J, the gap between germline ends came to 21 bases. Germline V gives CDR1 MDHEN, CDR2 SYDVKM. CDR3 sequence: CASSPNPGSWSYGYTF. The CDR3 nucleotides read TGTGCCAGCAGCCCGAATCCGGGTTCTTGGTCCTATGGCTACACCTTC.

V usage is TRBV19 and J usage is TRBJ2-2, with D uncertain. This CDR3 is built from 15 residues. V gave up 3 bases and J gave up 1 base, with 9 bases separating them. Per germline, CDR1 LNHDA and CDR2 SQIVND (reference sequence). The CDR3 region is CASSMGRKNTGELFF. The DNA of the CDR3 is TGTGCCAGTAGTATGGGCAGGAAGAACACCGGGGAGCTGTTTTTT.